This T cell receptor (beta chain) was captured by sequencing in a study of cytomegalovirus exposure and HLA in healthy donors. Study results and caveats: Several of the most significant clusters appeared, in a later analysis, to be linked to common viral pathogens. A later analysis linked 15,000 to 20,000 TCR beta sequences to HLA alleles at 0.05 false discovery rate.

In the PCR, 60 Vbeta and 13 Jbeta primers were used. Assay used: immunoSEQ multiplex PCR; TCRdb lists only in-frame clones, some missing. Of approximately 120,000 clones listed, roughly 75% are singletons. As regards this clone: The antigen remains undetermined.

The donors were healthy bone marrow donors. Donors sampled were nominally healthy, though unrecorded immune exposures were likely. Sequencing was done on a sample of PBMCs. This TCR was recovered from a woman in her fifties or sixties in good health and CMV-seronegative.

CDR3 in DNA: TGTGCCAGCAGTGAAGGCAGGGGAGATCAGCCCCAGCATTTT. Translating gives CASSEGRGDQPQHF. This chain connects TRBV25-1 to TRBJ1-5, with D possibly being TRBD1 (6 bases). CDR1 MGHDK and CDR2 SYGVNS come from the germline V gene. This CDR3 is built from 14 residues. Trimming cost V 2 bases and J 5 bases, with 10 bases left between them.